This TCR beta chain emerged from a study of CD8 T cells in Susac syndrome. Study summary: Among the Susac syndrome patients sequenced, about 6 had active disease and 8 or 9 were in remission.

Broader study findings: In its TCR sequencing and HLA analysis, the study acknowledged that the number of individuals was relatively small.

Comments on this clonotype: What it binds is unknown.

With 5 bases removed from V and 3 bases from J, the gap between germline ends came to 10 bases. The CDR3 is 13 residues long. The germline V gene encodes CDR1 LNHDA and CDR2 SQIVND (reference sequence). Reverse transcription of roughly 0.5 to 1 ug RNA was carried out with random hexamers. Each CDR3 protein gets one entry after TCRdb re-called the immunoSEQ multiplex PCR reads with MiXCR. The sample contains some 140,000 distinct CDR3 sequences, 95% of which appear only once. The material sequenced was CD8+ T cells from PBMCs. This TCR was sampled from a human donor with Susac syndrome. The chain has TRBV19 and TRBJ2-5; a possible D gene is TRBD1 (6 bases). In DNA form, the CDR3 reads TGTGCCAGTAGTGGCAGGGGAGAAGAGACCCAGTACTTC. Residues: CASSGRGEETQYF.